Given below is one T cell receptor (beta chain) in context. Its antigen remains unknown. These data belong to a study of CD8+ T cells in alopecia areata. Study observations and caveats: Sequencing of scalp samples also includes resident alphabeta T cells from normal skin.

Germline CDR1 SGHKS, CDR2 YYEKEE (reference sequence). CDR3 length: 15 residues. Trimming shortened V by 2 bases and J by 10 bases, and 18 bases separated the two germline ends. cDNA reverse transcribed from extracted RNA served as the sequencing template. Clones were sequenced by immunoSEQ multiplex PCR, and TCRdb holds only the in-frame ones, with some missing. The sample yields 7,000 or so clones, roughly 64% seen once. As part of sample collection, lesional scalp punch biopsies and peripheral blood were taken from alopecia areata patients. Source: skin, taken at week 0. The sequence was obtained from a human donor with alopecia areata. The chain couples TRBV5-5 to TRBJ1-4; D not resolved. CDR3 in DNA: TGTGCCAGCAGCTTTAGGGCACAAAACACGGCAAAACTGTTTTTT. Its protein is CASSFRAQNTAKLFF.